This TCR beta chain was captured in a study of blood T cells in healthy people across ages. Worth noting for this clonotype: The antigen is unknown.

General observations from the study: When set beside aged donors, long-lived donors presented more naive CD4+ cells and higher diversity. Age advanced and TCR beta diversity per million T cells fell, roughly linearly. Those diversity estimates obtained from one million T cells were thought to be underestimates.

A second roughly 6 to 11 cycle PCR used barcoded and J-beta primers. TCRdb itself ran the 5' RACE reads through MiXCR, one entry per CDR3 protein. The sample lists 1.5 million to 2 million distinct CDR3 sequences; about 49% were seen once. V was pared by 1 base and J by 2 bases, with 14 bases between. The CDR3 extends over 16 amino acids. This TCR derives from a woman between 40 and 50 years old in good health. The source material was blood. The V gene is TRBV12-3 or TRBV12-4, the J gene TRBJ2-5, with a possible D match to TRBD2 (6 bases). CDR3 sequence: CASSLGLEGLQETQYF. The CDR3 nucleotides are TGTGCCAGCAGTTTAGGGTTGGAGGGCCTTCAAGAGACCCAGTACTTC.